This TCR beta chain originates from a study of Ad26.COV2.S vaccination and SARS-CoV-2 variants. Trimming took 4 bases from V and 4 from J, leaving 8 bases between them. The CDR3 consists of 13 residues. Germline V lookup: CDR1 SEHNR, CDR2 FQNEAQ (reference sequence). Generated by immunoSEQ multiplex PCR, the TCRdb table keeps only in-frame clones and is missing some. The data show 300,000 to 400,000 clones, around 84% seen once. Treatment noted: around 19 received Ad26.COV2.S at low or high dose, single or two shots; several received placebo; per-sample allocation not given. Collection of the samples took place on day 63 after the first injection of vaccine or placebo.

The J gene is TRBJ1-3, the V gene TRBV7-9, with D unclear. This TCR derives from a person between 18 and 60 years old who received the Ad26.COV2.S COVID-19 vaccine or a placebo. The specimen comprised peripheral blood, sampled in a trial of Ad26.COV2.S vaccine versus placebo. The CDR3 here is CASSSRLGNTIYF. DNA for the CDR3: TGTGCCAGCAGCTCTCGTTTAGGAAACACCATATATTTT.